The 16 T cell receptor beta chains reported below all come from one sample, sequenced in a study of CD8+CD57+ T cells in acquired aplastic anemia. Individuals selected for sequencing had exhibited CD8+CD57+ cell expansion on flow cytometry. Profiles of TCR beta VDJ and CDR3 were generated from a genomic DNA template. One entry per CDR3 protein results from TCRdb running MiXCR on the reads. Among more than 150,000 distinct CDR3 sequences listed, 48% were seen once. Sequenced material: sorted CD4+, CD8+, or CD8+CD57+ T cells (not recorded which) from PBMCs. Receptor source: a human donor with aplastic anemia.

The gene calls are TRBV24-1 and TRBJ2-7, with TRBD1 identical over 9 bases. Unmatched junction bases numbered 10, after V lost 11 bases and J lost 3 bases. Per the germline V gene, CDR1 is KGHDR and CDR2 is SFDVKD. This CDR3 spans 14 amino acids. CDR3 loop: CASSLQGANYEQYF. DNA for the CDR3: TGTGCCAGCAGCCTACAGGGGGCGAACTACGAGCAGTACTTC.

This clonotype was detected many times. The chain uses TRBV4-3 and TRBJ1-1; no definite D call. CDR1 is LGHNA, CDR2 YSLEER, per germline. The CDR3 totals 15 residues. The ends were cut back, 0 bases at V and 2 bases at J, with 10 bases in the middle. CDR3 nucleotide sequence: TGCGCCAGCAGCCAAGATTGGTCCGCAAACACTGAAGCTTTCTTT. This sequence encodes CASSQDWSANTEAFF.

A word on this clonotype: A much larger clone lies one base from this, so it may be a read error. This rearrangement joins TRBV5-4 to TRBJ1-1; D unresolved. This CDR3 region has 16 residues. Germline-derived CDR1 and CDR2 are SGHNT and YYREEE (reference sequence). V was pared by 3 bases and J by 1 base, with 16 bases between. The CDR3 region has the DNA TGTGCCAGCAGCTCTAGACCCAACAGCACGAACACTGAAGCTTTCTTT. This sequence encodes CASSSRPNSTNTEAFF.

CDR3 protein: CATSDPGETQYF. The CDR3 DNA follows: TGTGCCACCAGTGACCCAGGGGAGACCCAGTACTTC. This chain uses TRBV24-1 with TRBJ2-5; TRBD1 might be the D (5 bases). The CDR3 has 12 residues. Germline lookup yields CDR1 KGHDR and CDR2 SFDVKD. V lost 4 bases to trimming and J lost 5 bases, with 7 bases between them.

This clonotype came up many times. This chain links TRBV12-3 or TRBV12-4 with TRBJ1-1; no clear D gene. Trimming removed 7 bases from V and 1 base from J, with 4 bases in between. The CDR3 runs to 11 residues. Here the CDR3 reads CASTPNTEAFF. The CDR3 DNA follows: TGTGCCAGCACCCCGAACACTGAAGCTTTCTTT.

The V call is TRBV27, the J call TRBJ1-2; TRBD1 matches 9 bases. This CDR3 spans 15 amino acids. Trimming took 6 bases from V and 0 from J; bases not matched to a gene: 5. The germline CDR1 and CDR2 sequences are MNHEY and SMNVEV (reference sequence). The CDR3 DNA reads TGTGCCAGCAGGGGACAGGGCGCAGCTAACTATGGCTACACCTTC. Residues: CASRGQGAANYGYTF.

This clonotype was detected many times. The rearrangement uses TRBV7-2 and TRBJ2-1, with 12 bases matching TRBD2. The J segment lost 9 bases and the V segment lost 5 bases, leaving 8 bases of the junction unmatched. This CDR3 spans 15 amino acids. From germline, CDR1 is SGHTA and CDR2 FQGNSA. The CDR3 nucleotides are TGTGCCAGCAGCCCCTCGACTAGCGGGAGCGCTGAGCAGTTCTTC. Protein sequence: CASSPSTSGSAEQFF. The full variable domain, completed using reference TRBV7-2 and TRBJ2-1, is GAGVSQSPSNKVTEKGKDVELRCDPISGHTALYWYRQSLGQGLEFLIYFQGNSAPDKSGLPSDRFSAERTGGSVSTLTIQRTQQEDSAVYLCASSPSTSGSAEQFFGPGTRLTVL.

This clonotype was counted between two and nine times. The chain recombines TRBV19 with TRBJ1-6; 9 nucleotides match TRBD1. Germline CDR1 and CDR2: LNHDA and SQIVND (reference sequence). V dropped 5 bases and J dropped 10; count of bases not matched to a gene: 6. This CDR3 spans 14 amino acids. CDR3 loop: CASSPTGGGSPLHF. The CDR3, as DNA: TGTGCCAGTAGTCCCACAGGGGGCGGGTCACCCCTCCACTTT.

This clonotype showed up just a few times. The chain uses TRBV9 and TRBJ2-5; 7 nucleotides align to TRBD2. Germline V gene data show CDR1 as SGDLS and CDR2 as YYNGEE. This CDR3 spans 11 amino acids. Germline trimming cut 4 bases from V and 9 bases from J; bases unmatched to any gene: 3. CDR3: CASSPREAQYF. In DNA form, the CDR3 reads TGTGCCAGCAGCCCCCGGGAGGCCCAGTACTTC.

For this clonotype: Likely a read error: the CDR3 ends without its conserved phenylalanine or tryptophan. The V gene is TRBV12-3 or TRBV12-4, the J gene TRBJ2-3; 11 bases are a match to TRBD2. The CDR3 runs to 15 residues. DNA of the CDR3: TGTGCCAGCAGTGTAGCGGGAGGGCCGACGGATACGCAGTATTCT. Protein sequence: CASSVAGGPTDTQYS.

The chain combines TRBV29-1 with TRBJ2-1, with a tentative D call TRBD2 (5 bases). V was clipped by 4 bases and J by 9 bases, with 16 bases between them. From germline, CDR1 is SQVTM and CDR2 ANQGSEA. The CDR3 contains 13 residues. As DNA, the CDR3 is TGCAGCGTTGGTAAGCGGCAGGACTCTGAGCAGTTCTTC. The encoded protein is CSVGKRQDSEQFF.

This clonotype was seen a handful of times. This chain uses TRBV29-1 with TRBJ1-1; 7 nucleotides agree with TRBD1. The CDR3 is 14 amino acids. Germline assignment: CDR1 SQVTM and CDR2 ANQGSEA. V lost 8 bases and J lost 1; bases outside the gene matches: 10. In DNA, the CDR3 is TGCAGCTCCCGAGAGGGACAGAGGAACACTGAAGCTTTCTTT. Translation gives CSSREGQRNTEAFF.

This clonotype showed up just a few times. The rearrangement links TRBV27 to TRBJ1-5, with 8 bases fitting TRBD1. Germline CDR1 reads MNHEY; CDR2 reads SMNVEV (reference sequence). The CDR3 is 14 residues long. Trimming took 5 bases from V and 6 from J; bases not matched to a gene: 6. The DNA of the CDR3 is TGTGCCAGCAGTGAACTACAGGGGGGTCAGCCCCAGCATTTT. Its translation: CASSELQGGQPQHF.

Notes on this clonotype: The germline gene is not matched at one end of the junction; a read error may be the cause. The chain carries TRBV25-1 and TRBJ1-4, with 8 bases lining up with TRBD1. CDR1 and CDR2 from the germline V gene are MGHDK and SYGVNS. The length of the CDR3 is 15 residues. The CDR3 is CASRQGGTTNEKLLF. The CDR3 coding sequence is TGTGCCAGCAGACAGGGGGGGACGACTAATGAGAAACTGCTTTTT.

The V call is TRBV6-4, the J call TRBJ1-1; D call uncertain. This CDR3 has 15 amino acids. The germline CDR1 and CDR2 sequences are MRHNA and SNTAGT. Trimming removed 11 bases from V and 3 bases from J, with 22 bases in between. The CDR3 loop is CAPARWVLGYTEAFF. The CDR3, as DNA: TGTGCCCCCGCCAGATGGGTCTTAGGGTACACTGAAGCTTTCTTT.

The chain recombines TRBV20-1 with TRBJ1-6; 7 bases map to TRBD1. After removal of 3 bases from V and 9 bases from J, the junction contained 2 bases not matched to a gene. The length of the CDR3 is 12 residues. CDR1 is DFQATT, CDR2 SNEGSKA, per germline (reference sequence). The DNA of the CDR3 is TGCAGTGCTAGGTCAGGGGGTTCACCCCTCCACTTT. Amino acids: CSARSGGSPLHF.